This T cell receptor (beta chain) appears in the sequencing data of a study of blood T cell repertoires in COVID-19. Study summary: COVID-19 samples, acute and convalescent, were from the United States, Italy and Spain. T cells, B-cell-depleted T cells, or PBMCs provided the cDNA or gDNA that served as material.

Authors' analysis steps: Counts of nucleated cells, estimated from reference gene primer amplification, were obtained. The table came from immunoSEQ multiplex PCR; TCRdb's copy has only in-frame clones and leaves some out. V, J and clone size are taken as reported in that table, and D and trimming were inferred from the DNA itself. Of approximately 130,000 clones in the sample, 87% are singletons; the top ten hold 2% to 3%. CDR3 size: 15 residues. The germline CDR1 and CDR2 sequences are LGHDT and YNNKEL (reference sequence). Trimming removed 1 base from V and 8 bases from J, with 14 bases in between.

This sequence joins TRBV3-1 (or the pseudogene TRBV3-2) and TRBJ1-4; D is unresolved. The sequence derives from a man between 50 and 59 years old with active COVID-19. The sequenced material came from peripheral blood. The CDR3: CASSQGARVREKLFF. The CDR3, as DNA: TGTGCCAGCAGCCAAGGTGCCAGAGTCAGGGAAAAACTGTTTTTT.